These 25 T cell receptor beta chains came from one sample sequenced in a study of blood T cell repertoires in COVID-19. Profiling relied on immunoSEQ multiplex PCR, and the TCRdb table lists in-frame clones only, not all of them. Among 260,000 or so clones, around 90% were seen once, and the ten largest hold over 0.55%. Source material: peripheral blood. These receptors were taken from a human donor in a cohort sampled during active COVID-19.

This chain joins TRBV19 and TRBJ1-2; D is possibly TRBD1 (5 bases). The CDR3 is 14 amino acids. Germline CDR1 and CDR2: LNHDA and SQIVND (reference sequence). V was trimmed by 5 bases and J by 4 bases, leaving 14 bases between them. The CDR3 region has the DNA TGTGCCAGTAGTGCCCAGGGTATTCCCTATGGCTACACCTTC. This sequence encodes CASSAQGIPYGYTF. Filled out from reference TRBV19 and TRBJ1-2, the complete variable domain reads DGGITQSPKYLFRKEGQNVTLSCEQNLNHDAMYWYRQDPGQGLRLIYYSQIVNDFQKGDIAEGYSVSREKKESFPLTVTSAQKNPTAFYLCASSAQGIPYGYTFGSGTRLTVV.

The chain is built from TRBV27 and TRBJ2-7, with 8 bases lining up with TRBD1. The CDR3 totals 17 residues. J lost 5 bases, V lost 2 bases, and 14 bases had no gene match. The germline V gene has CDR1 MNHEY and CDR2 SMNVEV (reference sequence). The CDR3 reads CASSLTIRTGQRNEQYF. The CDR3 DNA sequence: TGTGCCAGCAGTTTAACAATTAGGACAGGGCAGAGAAACGAGCAGTACTTC.

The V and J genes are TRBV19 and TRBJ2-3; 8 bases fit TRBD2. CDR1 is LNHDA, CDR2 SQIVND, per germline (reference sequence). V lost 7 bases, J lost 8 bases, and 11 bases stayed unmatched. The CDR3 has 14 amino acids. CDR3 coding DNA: TGTGCCAGTACAGCGGGAGCCCCGGGGGCTACGCAGTATTTT. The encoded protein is CASTAGAPGATQYF.

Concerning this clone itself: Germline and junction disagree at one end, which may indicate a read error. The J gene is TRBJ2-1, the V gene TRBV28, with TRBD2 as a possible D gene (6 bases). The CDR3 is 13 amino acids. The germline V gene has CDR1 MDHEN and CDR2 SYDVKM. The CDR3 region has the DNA TGTGCCAGCAGATGGGACTCCAACAATGAGCAGTTCTTC. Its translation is CASRWDSNNEQFF.

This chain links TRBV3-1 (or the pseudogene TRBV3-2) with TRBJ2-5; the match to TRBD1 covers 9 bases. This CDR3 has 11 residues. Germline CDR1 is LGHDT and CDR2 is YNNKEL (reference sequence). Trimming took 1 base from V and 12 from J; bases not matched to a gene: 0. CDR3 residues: CASSQGQGEYF. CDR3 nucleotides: TGTGCCAGCAGCCAAGGACAGGGGGAGTACTTC.

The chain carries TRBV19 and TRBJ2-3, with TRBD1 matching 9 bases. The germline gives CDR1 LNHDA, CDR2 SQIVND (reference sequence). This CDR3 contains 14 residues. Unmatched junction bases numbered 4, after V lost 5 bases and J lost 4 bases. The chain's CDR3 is CASSDRGGADTQYF. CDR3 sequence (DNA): TGTGCCAGTAGTGACAGGGGGGGCGCAGATACGCAGTATTTT.

DNA of the CDR3: TGTGCCAGTAGTATAATCCTCTGGACTGGAGAGCAGTACTTC. This codes for CASSIILWTGEQYF. The chain links TRBV19 to TRBJ2-7; D might be TRBD2 (5 bases). Trimming left V 2 bases short and J 7 bases short, with 15 bases between. The V gene's germline CDR1 is LNHDA and CDR2 SQIVND (reference sequence). There are 14 residues in the CDR3.

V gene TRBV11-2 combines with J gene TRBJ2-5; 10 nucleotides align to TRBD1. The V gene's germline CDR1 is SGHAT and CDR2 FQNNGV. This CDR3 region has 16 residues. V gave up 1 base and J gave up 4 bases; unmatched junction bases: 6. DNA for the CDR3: TGTGCCAGCAGCTTAGGGACAGGGGGATATCGAGAGACCCAGTACTTC. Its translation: CASSLGTGGYRETQYF.

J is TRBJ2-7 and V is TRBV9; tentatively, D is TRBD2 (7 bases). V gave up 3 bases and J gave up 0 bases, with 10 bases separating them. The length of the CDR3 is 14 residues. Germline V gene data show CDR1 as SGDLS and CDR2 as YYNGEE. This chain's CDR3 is CASSAGGRSYEQYF. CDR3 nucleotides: TGTGCCAGCAGCGCGGGGGGCCGCTCCTACGAGCAGTACTTC.

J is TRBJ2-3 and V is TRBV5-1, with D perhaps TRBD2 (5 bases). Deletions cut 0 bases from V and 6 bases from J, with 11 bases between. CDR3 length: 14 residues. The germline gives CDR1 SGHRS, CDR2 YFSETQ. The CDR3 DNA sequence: TGCGCCAGCAGCTTGGAACGGGGTGGGGATACGCAGTATTTT. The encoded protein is CASSLERGGDTQYF.

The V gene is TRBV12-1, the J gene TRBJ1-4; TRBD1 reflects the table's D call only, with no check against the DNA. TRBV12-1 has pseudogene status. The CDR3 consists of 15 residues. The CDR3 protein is CASSFRRGNNEKLFF. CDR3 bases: TGTGCCAGCAGCTTTCGCAGGGGGAATAATGAAAAACTGTTTTTT.

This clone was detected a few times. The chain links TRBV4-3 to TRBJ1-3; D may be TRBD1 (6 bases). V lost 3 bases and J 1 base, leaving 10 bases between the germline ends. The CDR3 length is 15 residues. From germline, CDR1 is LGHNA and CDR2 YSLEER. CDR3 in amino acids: CASSQTQGSGNTIYF. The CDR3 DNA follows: TGCGCCAGCAGCCAGACGCAGGGGTCTGGAAACACCATATATTTT.

CDR3 in DNA: TGTGCTAGTGGTTTGTCTACAGTGGTCTATGGCTACACCTTC. Translation gives CASGLSTVVYGYTF. V usage is TRBV12-5 and J usage is TRBJ1-2; the D is unclear. Germline V gene data show CDR1 as LGHNT and CDR2 as FRNRAP. This CDR3 contains 14 residues. Trimming stripped 2 bases from V and 4 bases from J, with 11 bases between.

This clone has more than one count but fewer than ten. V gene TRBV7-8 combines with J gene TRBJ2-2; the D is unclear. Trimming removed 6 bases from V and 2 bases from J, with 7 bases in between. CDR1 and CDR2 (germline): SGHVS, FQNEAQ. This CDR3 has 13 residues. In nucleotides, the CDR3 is TGTGCCAGCAGAGTTAGCAACACCGGGGAGCTGTTTTTT. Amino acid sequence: CASRVSNTGELFF. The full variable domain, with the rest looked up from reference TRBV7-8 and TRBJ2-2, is GAGVSQSPRYKVAKRGQDVALRCDPISGHVSLFWYQQALGQGPEFLTYFQNEAQLDKSGLPSDRFFAERPEGSVSTLKIQRTQQEDSAVYLCASRVSNTGELFFGEGSRLTVL.

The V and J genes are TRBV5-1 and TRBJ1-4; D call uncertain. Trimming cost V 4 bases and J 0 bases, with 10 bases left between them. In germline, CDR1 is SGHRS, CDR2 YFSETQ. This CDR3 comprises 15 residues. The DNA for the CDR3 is TGCGCCAGCAGCAGAGGCCTTGCAACTAATGAAAAACTGTTTTTT. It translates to CASSRGLATNEKLFF.

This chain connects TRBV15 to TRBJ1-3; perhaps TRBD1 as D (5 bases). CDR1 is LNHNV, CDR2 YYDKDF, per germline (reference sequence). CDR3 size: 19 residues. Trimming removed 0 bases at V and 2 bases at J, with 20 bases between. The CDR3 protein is CATSRDRGSGLGPGNTIYF. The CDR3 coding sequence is TGTGCCACCAGCAGAGATCGGGGGTCGGGGTTGGGGCCTGGAAACACCATATATTTT. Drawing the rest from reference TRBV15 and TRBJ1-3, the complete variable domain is DAMVIQNPRYQVTQFGKPVTLSCSQTLNHNVMYWYQQKSSQAPKLLFHYYDKDFNNEADTPDNFQSRRPNTSFCFLDIRSPGLGDTAMYLCATSRDRGSGLGPGNTIYFGEGSWLTVV.

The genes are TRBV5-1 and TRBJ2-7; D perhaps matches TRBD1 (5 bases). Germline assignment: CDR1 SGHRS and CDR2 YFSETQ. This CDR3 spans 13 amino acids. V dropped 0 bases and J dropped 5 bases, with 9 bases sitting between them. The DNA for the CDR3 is TGCGCCAGCAGCTTGGTTGGGGCGGACGAGCAGTACTTC. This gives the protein CASSLVGADEQYF.

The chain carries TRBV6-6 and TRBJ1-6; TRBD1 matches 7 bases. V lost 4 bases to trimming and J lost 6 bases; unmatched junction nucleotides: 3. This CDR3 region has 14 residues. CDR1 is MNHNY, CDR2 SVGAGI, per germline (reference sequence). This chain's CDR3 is CASSSAGGNSPLHF. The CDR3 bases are TGTGCCAGCAGTTCTGCAGGGGGTAATTCACCCCTCCACTTT.

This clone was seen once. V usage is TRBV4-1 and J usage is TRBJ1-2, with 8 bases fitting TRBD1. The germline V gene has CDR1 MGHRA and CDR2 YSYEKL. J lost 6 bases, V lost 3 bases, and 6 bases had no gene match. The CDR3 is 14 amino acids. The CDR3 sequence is CASSQDRVPDGYTF. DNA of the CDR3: TGCGCCAGCAGCCAGGACAGGGTTCCCGATGGCTACACCTTC.

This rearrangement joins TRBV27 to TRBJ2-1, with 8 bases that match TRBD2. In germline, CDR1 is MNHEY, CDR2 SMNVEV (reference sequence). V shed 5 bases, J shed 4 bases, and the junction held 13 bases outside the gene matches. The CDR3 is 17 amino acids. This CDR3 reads CASSTRPGTRTYNEQFF. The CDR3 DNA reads TGTGCCAGCAGTACTCGTCCCGGGACTAGAACATACAATGAGCAGTTCTTC.

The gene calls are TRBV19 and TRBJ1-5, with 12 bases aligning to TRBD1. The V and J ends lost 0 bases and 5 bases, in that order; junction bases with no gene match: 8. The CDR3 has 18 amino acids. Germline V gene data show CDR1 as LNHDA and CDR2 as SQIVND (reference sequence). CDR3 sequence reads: CASSIERDRGRRDQPQHF. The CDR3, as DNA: TGTGCCAGTAGTATAGAACGGGACAGGGGGCGAAGAGATCAGCCCCAGCATTTT.

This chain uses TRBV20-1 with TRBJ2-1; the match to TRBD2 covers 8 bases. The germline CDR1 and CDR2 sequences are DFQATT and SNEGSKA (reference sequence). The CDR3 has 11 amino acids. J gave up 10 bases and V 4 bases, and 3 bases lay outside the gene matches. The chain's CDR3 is CSAKPSGEQFF. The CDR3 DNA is TGCAGTGCTAAGCCTAGCGGGGAGCAGTTCTTC.

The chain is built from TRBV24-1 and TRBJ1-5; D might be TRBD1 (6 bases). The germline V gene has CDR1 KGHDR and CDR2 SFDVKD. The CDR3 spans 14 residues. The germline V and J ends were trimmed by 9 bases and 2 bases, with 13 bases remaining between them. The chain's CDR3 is CATAGAGGNQPQHF. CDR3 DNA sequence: TGTGCCACCGCCGGGGCAGGGGGCAATCAGCCCCAGCATTTT.

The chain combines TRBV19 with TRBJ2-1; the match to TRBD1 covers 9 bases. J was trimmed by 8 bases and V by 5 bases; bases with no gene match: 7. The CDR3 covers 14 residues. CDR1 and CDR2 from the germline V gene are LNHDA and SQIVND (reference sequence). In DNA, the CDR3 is TGTGCCAGTAGTTTCCCGGACAGGGGCTATGAGCAGTTCTTC. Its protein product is CASSFPDRGYEQFF.

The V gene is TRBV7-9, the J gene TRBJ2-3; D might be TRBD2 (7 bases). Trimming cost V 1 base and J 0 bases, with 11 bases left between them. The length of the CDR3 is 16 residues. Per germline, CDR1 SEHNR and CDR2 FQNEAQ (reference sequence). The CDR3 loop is CASSLGGGDSTDTQYF. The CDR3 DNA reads TGTGCCAGCAGCTTAGGAGGGGGGGACAGCACAGATACGCAGTATTTT.